The 32 T cell receptor beta chains presented below share a single source sample, sequenced in a study of T cells in Graves' hyperthyroidism and ophthalmopathy. The TCR beta CDR3 regions underwent amplification using RNA transcripts as the source. The TCR CDR3 first-round RT-PCR relied on the HTBI primer set. MiXCR, run by TCRdb on the multiplex PCR reads, gives a single entry per CDR3 protein. The sample lists 350,000 to 400,000 distinct CDR3 sequences; under 15% were seen once. What was sequenced was blood. The source of these receptors is a woman younger than 45 with Graves' hyperthyroidism.

This clonotype turned up a few times. The chain uses TRBV7-9 and TRBJ2-2; 8 bases are a match to TRBD1. The V and J ends lost 3 bases and 1 base, in that order; junction bases with no gene match: 10. Germline V CDR1 and CDR2: SEHNR, FQNEAQ (reference sequence). The CDR3 covers 18 residues. CDR3 protein: CASSFTEPGTGNTGELFF. CDR3 in DNA: TGTGCCAGCAGCTTTACAGAACCCGGGACAGGGAACACCGGGGAGCTGTTTTTT.

This clonotype was counted only a few times. This rearrangement joins TRBV7-9 to TRBJ2-7; 8 bases agree with TRBD2. The germline CDR1 and CDR2 sequences are SEHNR and FQNEAQ (reference sequence). V trimming: 5 bases; J trimming: 0 bases; junction bases outside the gene matches: 9. This CDR3 is built from 16 residues. The CDR3 DNA is TGTGCCAGCAGCCCCTTTGTCGGGAGGGCCTCCTACGAGCAGTACTTC. Amino acid sequence: CASSPFVGRASYEQYF.

This chain joins TRBV27 and TRBJ2-4; the D gene is possibly TRBD1 (5 bases). V lost 2 bases and J 8 bases, leaving 19 bases between the germline ends. There are 16 residues in the CDR3. The germline CDR1 and CDR2 sequences are MNHEY and SMNVEV (reference sequence). This chain's CDR3 is CASSLARTRSPDIQYF. For the CDR3, the DNA is TGTGCCAGCAGTTTAGCCAGGACACGCTCCCCAGACATTCAGTACTTC.

This clonotype came up a few times. The rearrangement joins TRBV6-5 to TRBJ2-5; D remains ambiguous. V lost 2 bases and J lost 1, with 8 bases in between. CDR3 length equals 14 residues. The germline V gene encodes CDR1 MNHEY and CDR2 SVGAGI. CDR3 in amino acids: CASSYPGGQETQYF. CDR3 DNA: TGTGCCAGCAGTTACCCCGGCGGCCAAGAGACCCAGTACTTC.

This clonotype was detected ten times or more. J is TRBJ2-3 and V is TRBV7-2; 11 bases align to TRBD2. After removal of 5 bases from V and 4 bases from J, the junction contained 8 bases not matched to a gene. From germline, CDR1 is SGHTA and CDR2 FQGNSA. The CDR3 loop spans 16 amino acids. CDR3 in amino acids: CASSPGKLAGADTQYF. CDR3 sequence (DNA): TGTGCCAGCAGCCCAGGAAAACTAGCGGGAGCAGATACGCAGTATTTT. Based on the CDR3 plus reference TRBV7-2 and TRBJ2-3, the full variable domain is GAGVSQSPSNKVTEKGKDVELRCDPISGHTALYWYRQSLGQGLEFLIYFQGNSAPDKSGLPSDRFSAERTGGSVSTLTIQRTQQEDSAVYLCASSPGKLAGADTQYFGPGTRLTVL.

This clonotype came up a few times. V usage is TRBV27 and J usage is TRBJ1-6; D is unresolved. Germline V gene sequence: CDR1 MNHEY, CDR2 SMNVEV (reference sequence). V gave up 5 bases and J gave up 5 bases, with 16 bases separating them. The CDR3 length is 16 residues. Here the CDR3 reads CASSPIPIRNNSPLHF. The CDR3 DNA follows: TGTGCCAGCAGTCCTATCCCCATAAGGAATAATTCACCCCTCCACTTT.

This clonotype was seen many times. The rearrangement uses TRBV7-8 and TRBJ1-1; D uncertain. V was shortened by 4 bases and J by 2 bases, with 11 bases between the two germline ends. This CDR3 is 14 amino acids long. In germline, CDR1 is SGHVS, CDR2 FQNEAQ. The CDR3 DNA sequence: TGTGCCAGCAGCTCTCGATACGGTAACACTGAAGCTTTCTTT. Translating it yields CASSSRYGNTEAFF.

This clonotype was seen only a few times. J is TRBJ1-1 and V is TRBV5-5, with 7 bases lining up with TRBD1. This CDR3 spans 14 amino acids. CDR1 is SGHKS, CDR2 YYEKEE, per germline (reference sequence). The V and J ends lost 4 bases and 5 bases, in that order; junction bases with no gene match: 8. The CDR3 reads CASSRPGGLTEAFF. The CDR3 DNA is TGTGCCAGCAGCCGCCCAGGGGGATTAACTGAAGCTTTCTTT.

The sample holds many counts of this clonotype. The chain is built from TRBV27 and TRBJ2-7; 11 positions match TRBD2. CDR3 length: 13 amino acids. The ends lost 8 bases at V and 4 bases at J; junction bases unmatched: 4. Germline V CDR1 and CDR2: MNHEY, SMNVEV (reference sequence). The CDR3 spells CASGTSGLYEQYF. The CDR3 coding sequence is TGTGCCAGCGGGACTAGCGGATTGTACGAGCAGTACTTC.

This clonotype was seen at least ten times. This chain uses TRBV13 with TRBJ2-5; 9 bases align to TRBD1. Trimming at V came to 1 base and at J to 0 bases, leaving 12 bases not matched to a gene. CDR3 length: 19 residues. The germline gives CDR1 PRHDT, CDR2 FYEKMQ (reference sequence). This CDR3 is CASSLALNLDRGDQETQYF. The CDR3 bases are TGTGCCAGCAGCTTAGCCCTTAACCTGGACAGGGGAGACCAAGAGACCCAGTACTTC.

This clonotype occurred a few times. J is TRBJ2-3 and V is TRBV7-2; 12 bases align to TRBD2. Germline V gives CDR1 SGHTA, CDR2 FQGNSA. V shed 4 bases and J 6 bases; nucleotides not matched to a gene: 5. This CDR3 region has 15 residues. CDR3 amino acids: CASSYRTSGMDTQYF. In DNA form, the CDR3 reads TGTGCCAGCAGCTACAGGACTAGCGGGATGGATACGCAGTATTTT.

The V and J genes are TRBV14 and TRBJ2-3, with 10 bases aligning to TRBD2. The CDR3 is 18 amino acids. Trimming removed 4 bases from V and 4 bases from J; junction bases left unmatched: 14. Germline V gene data show CDR1 as SGHDN and CDR2 as FVKESK. The CDR3 spells CASSPWDSASGSSDTQYF. Here the CDR3 DNA reads TGTGCCAGCAGCCCGTGGGATTCGGCTAGCGGGAGTTCAGATACGCAGTATTTT.

This clonotype was detected a few times. The gene calls are TRBV10-3 and TRBJ2-7, with 9 bases aligning to TRBD1. Trimming removed 7 bases from V and 0 bases from J; junction bases left unmatched: 1. Per germline, CDR1 ENHRY and CDR2 SYGVKD. This CDR3 has 13 residues. Here the CDR3 DNA reads TGTGCCATCATGGGACAGGGCTCCTACGAGCAGTACTTC. As protein: CAIMGQGSYEQYF.

This clonotype was seen a few times. V gene TRBV19 combines with J gene TRBJ2-1, with 12 bases matching TRBD1. Losses at the gene ends were 5 bases for V and 6 bases for J; bases not matched to a gene: 5. The CDR3 consists of 15 residues. Per the germline V gene, CDR1 is LNHDA and CDR2 is SQIVND (reference sequence). Here the CDR3 DNA reads TGTGCCAGTAGTTGGGGACAGGGGGCGGTCAATGAGCAGTTCTTC. It specifies CASSWGQGAVNEQFF.

This clonotype was recorded at least ten times. The chain couples TRBV6-1 to TRBJ2-1, with 14 bases that match TRBD2. The CDR3 is 15 residues long. Losses at the gene ends were 6 bases for V and 9 bases for J; bases not matched to a gene: 7. From germline, CDR1 is MNHNS and CDR2 SASEGT. CDR3 sequence (DNA): TGTGCCAGCAGCCCGGGACTAGCGGGAGTATTTGAGCAGTTCTTC. Its translation: CASSPGLAGVFEQFF.

This clonotype came up a few times. V usage is TRBV3-1 and J usage is TRBJ1-4; no clear D. Germline V lookup: CDR1 LGHDT, CDR2 YNNKEL (reference sequence). This CDR3 has 13 residues. Deletions cut 3 bases from V and 8 bases from J, with 10 bases between. The CDR3 loop reads CASSQTDNEKLFF. In DNA, the CDR3 is TGTGCCAGCAGCCAGACCGATAACGAAAAACTGTTTTTT.

This clonotype was recorded a few times. This chain joins TRBV29-1 and TRBJ2-7; 11 bases align to TRBD2. The V gene end was trimmed by 4 bases and the J gene end by 0 bases; junction bases not matched to a gene: 2. The V gene's germline CDR1 is SQVTM and CDR2 ANQGSEA. The CDR3 consists of 14 residues. The CDR3 region is CSVGGLAVSYEQYF. The CDR3 DNA is TGCAGCGTTGGGGGACTAGCGGTCTCCTACGAGCAGTACTTC.

Ten or more counts support this clonotype. The V call is TRBV5-5, the J call TRBJ2-3, with D perhaps matching TRBD1 or TRBD2 (5 bases each). The V end lost 5 bases, the J end lost 11 bases, and 21 bases lay between the germline ends. This CDR3 is 14 amino acids long. CDR1 SGHKS and CDR2 YYEKEE come from the germline V gene (reference sequence). CDR3 in DNA: TGTGCCAGCAGGCAAGGGACGGCCCAGACAGAGCAGTATTTT. Its protein is CASRQGTAQTEQYF. The whole variable domain, filled in from reference TRBV5-5 and TRBJ2-3, reads DAGVTQSPTHLIKTRGQQVTLRCSPISGHKSVSWYQQVLGQGPQFIFQYYEKEERGRGNFPDRFSARQFPNYSSELNVNALLLGDSALYLCASRQGTAQTEQYFGPGTRLTVL.

In its sample, this clonotype was seen a few times. The chain is built from TRBV24-1 and TRBJ2-1, with D maybe TRBD2 (6 bases). Germline V gives CDR1 KGHDR, CDR2 SFDVKD. V lost 6 bases and J 10 bases, leaving 18 bases between the germline ends. The CDR3 runs 14 residues. CDR3 region: CATSLGVGAGEQFF. The CDR3 nucleotides read TGTGCCACCAGTCTCGGAGTCGGGGCGGGGGAGCAGTTCTTC.

At least ten counts were recorded for this clonotype. This chain joins TRBV2 and TRBJ2-1; no definite D call. V dropped 7 bases and J dropped 7 bases, with 14 bases sitting between them. The CDR3 is made up of 13 amino acids. Germline CDR1 SNHLY, CDR2 FYNNEI. This CDR3 reads CASTLKRDNEQFF. CDR3 DNA: TGTGCCAGCACCCTCAAGAGAGATAATGAGCAGTTCTTC.

This clonotype was seen once. This rearrangement joins TRBV7-3 to TRBJ2-1; 7 bases agree with TRBD1. The trim removed 5 bases at V and 15 bases at J, leaving 10 bases unmatched. Germline-derived CDR1 and CDR2 are SGHTA and FQGTGA. CDR3 size: 12 residues. The CDR3 DNA reads TGTGCCAGCAGCCCCCCGGGACAGTCTCTGTTCTTC. Translating gives CASSPPGQSLFF.

The rearrangement uses TRBV27 and TRBJ1-5, with D maybe TRBD1 (5 bases). Trimming removed 2 bases from V and 3 bases from J, with 11 bases in between. Looked up from germline, CDR1 is MNHEY and CDR2 is SMNVEV (reference sequence). CDR3 size: 15 residues. This CDR3 reads CASSLGFGANQPQHF. The CDR3 DNA sequence: TGTGCCAGCAGTTTAGGATTTGGGGCCAATCAGCCCCAGCATTTT.

This clonotype was seen many times. The V gene is TRBV30, the J gene TRBJ2-3; the D gene could be TRBD1 or TRBD2 (5 bases each). Germline V gives CDR1 GTSNPN, CDR2 SVGIG (reference sequence). The ends were cut back, 4 bases at V and 2 bases at J, with 13 bases in the middle. The CDR3 loop spans 14 amino acids. CDR3 region: CAWTGTRNTDTQYF. The CDR3 nucleotides read TGTGCCTGGACCGGGACCAGGAACACAGATACGCAGTATTTT.

Ten or more counts support this clonotype. The chain links TRBV20-1 to TRBJ2-5, with D possibly being TRBD1 (6 bases). The CDR3 runs to 12 residues. V was cut by 3 bases and J by 4 bases, with 9 bases left in between. Germline V gene data show CDR1 as DFQATT and CDR2 as SNEGSKA (reference sequence). In nucleotides, the CDR3 is TGCAGTGCTAGTTACAGGGTAGAGACCCAGTACTTC. Translation: CSASYRVETQYF.

The chain joins TRBV27 to TRBJ2-7; 7 positions match TRBD1. CDR3 size: 14 residues. Germline V gives CDR1 MNHEY, CDR2 SMNVEV (reference sequence). Losses at the gene ends were 4 bases for V and 5 bases for J; bases not matched to a gene: 8. CDR3 loop: CASSSWDRQDEQYF. CDR3 DNA sequence: TGTGCCAGCAGTTCCTGGGACAGACAGGACGAGCAGTACTTC.

This chain links TRBV10-2 with TRBJ2-3, with 7 bases matching TRBD2. V shed 6 bases, J shed 1 base, and the junction held 10 bases outside the gene matches. CDR3 length equals 16 residues. Germline assignment: CDR1 WSHSY and CDR2 SAAADI. The CDR3 protein is CASRPRRAGGTDTQYF. CDR3 sequence (DNA): TGCGCCAGCAGACCTCGTCGGGCGGGAGGCACAGATACGCAGTATTTT.

This clonotype was counted at least ten times. V is TRBV20-1 and J is TRBJ1-2, with D tentatively TRBD1 (6 bases). V lost 3 bases and J lost 3, with 11 bases in between. Germline values: CDR1 DFQATT, CDR2 SNEGSKA (reference sequence). The CDR3 has 13 amino acids. This CDR3 reads CSASLTGYYGYTF. As DNA, the CDR3 is TGCAGTGCTAGCCTGACAGGCTACTATGGCTACACCTTC.

The chain joins TRBV27 to TRBJ1-4; 10 bases are a match to TRBD1. CDR1 is MNHEY and CDR2 is SMNVEV in the germline V gene (reference sequence). V shed 4 bases and J 7 bases; nucleotides not matched to a gene: 9. The CDR3 extends over 16 amino acids. The CDR3 reads CASSSISGTGAEKLFF. CDR3 sequence (DNA): TGTGCCAGCAGTTCTATTTCCGGGACAGGGGCTGAAAAACTGTTTTTT. The entire variable domain, with the rest obtained from reference TRBV27 and TRBJ1-4, is as follows: EAQVTQNPRYLITVTGKKLTVTCSQNMNHEYMSWYRQDPGLGLRQIYYSMNVEVTDKGDVPEGYKVSRKEKRNFPLILESPSPNQTSLYFCASSSISGTGAEKLFFGSGTQLSVL.

This clonotype was picked up many times. Here the CDR3 reads CASNTGTGGYNEQFF. The CDR3, as DNA: TGTGCCAGCAACACCGGGACAGGGGGCTACAATGAGCAGTTCTTC. V gene TRBV2 combines with J gene TRBJ2-1, with 11 bases that match TRBD1. Germline V CDR1 and CDR2: SNHLY, FYNNEI. V gave up 7 bases and J gave up 3 bases; unmatched junction bases: 5. The CDR3 runs 15 residues.

The genes are TRBV7-9 and TRBJ1-2; 8 nucleotides line up with TRBD1. V dropped 4 bases and J dropped 4; count of bases not matched to a gene: 5. The CDR3 spans 14 residues. Germline CDR1 reads SEHNR; CDR2 reads FQNEAQ (reference sequence). CDR3 in DNA: TGTGCCAGCAGCTCGCTGACAGGGGCCTATGGCTACACCTTC. This encodes CASSSLTGAYGYTF.

This chain connects TRBV19 to TRBJ1-2; D uncertain. CDR1 LNHDA and CDR2 SQIVND come from the germline V gene (reference sequence). CDR3 length: 15 residues. Trimming left V 4 bases short and J 2 bases short, with 14 bases between. The CDR3 coding sequence is TGTGCCAGTAGTACGGTTATGACCAAAAACTATGGCTACACCTTC. Its translation is CASSTVMTKNYGYTF.

The sample holds a few counts of this clonotype. V gene TRBV10-3 combines with J gene TRBJ2-1; 10 nucleotides align to TRBD2. This CDR3 region has 16 residues. Germline CDR1 reads ENHRY; CDR2 reads SYGVKD. J lost 7 bases, V lost 7 bases, and 13 bases had no gene match. CDR3 sequence: CAITISSGSFRNEQFF. CDR3 nucleotides: TGTGCCATCACCATCTCTAGCGGGAGCTTTAGGAATGAGCAGTTCTTC.